This T cell receptor beta chain was documented in a study of cytomegalovirus exposure and HLA in healthy donors. Study results and limitations: Because they were indistinguishable, some V segments, including TRBV6-2 and TRBV6-3, were excluded. Previous analysis showed most TCR beta V segments were productive about 90% or about 30% of the time. The classifier reportedly diagnosed cytomegalovirus status with high specificity and sensitivity.

The CDR3 is made up of 15 amino acids. V was shortened by 0 bases and J by 0 bases, with 7 bases between the two germline ends. The germline gives CDR1 SGHRS, CDR2 YFSETQ. Vbeta (60) and Jbeta (13) primers were used in the PCR. Libraries were prepared by immunoSEQ multiplex PCR; TCRdb keeps only in-frame clonotypes and omits some of them. This sample has about 150,000 clones, with over 60% found just once. This clone was observed a single time. Its antigen is not identified. The sequenced sample was PBMCs. The genes are TRBV5-1 and TRBJ1-3; D is unclear. This TCR was recovered from a woman between 18 and 29 years old in good health and CMV-seronegative. The CDR3: CASSLGGISGNTIYF. CDR3 bases: TGCGCCAGCAGCTTGGGAGGGATCTCTGGAAACACCATATATTTT.